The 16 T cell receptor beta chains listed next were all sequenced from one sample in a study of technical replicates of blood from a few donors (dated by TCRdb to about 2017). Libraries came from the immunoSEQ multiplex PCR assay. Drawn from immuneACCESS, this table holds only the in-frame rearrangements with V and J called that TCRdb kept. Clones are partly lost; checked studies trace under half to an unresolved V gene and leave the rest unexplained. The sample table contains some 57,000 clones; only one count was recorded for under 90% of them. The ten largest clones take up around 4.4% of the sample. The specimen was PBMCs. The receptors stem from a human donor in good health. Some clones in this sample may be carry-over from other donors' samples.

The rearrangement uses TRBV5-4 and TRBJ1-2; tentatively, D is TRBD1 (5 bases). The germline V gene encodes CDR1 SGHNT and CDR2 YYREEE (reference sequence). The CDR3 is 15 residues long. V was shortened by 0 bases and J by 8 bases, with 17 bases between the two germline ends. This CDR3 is CASSLAQGGEGGYTF. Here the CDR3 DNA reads TGTGCCAGCAGCTTGGCGCAGGGCGGGGAGGGCGGCTACACCTTC.

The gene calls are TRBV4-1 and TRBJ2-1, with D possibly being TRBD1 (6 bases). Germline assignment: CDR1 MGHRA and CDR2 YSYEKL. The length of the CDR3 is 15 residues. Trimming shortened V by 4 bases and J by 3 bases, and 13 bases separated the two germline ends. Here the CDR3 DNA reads TGCGCCAGCAGCCGTCTCGGGACACTCTACAATGAGCAGTTCTTC. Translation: CASSRLGTLYNEQFF.

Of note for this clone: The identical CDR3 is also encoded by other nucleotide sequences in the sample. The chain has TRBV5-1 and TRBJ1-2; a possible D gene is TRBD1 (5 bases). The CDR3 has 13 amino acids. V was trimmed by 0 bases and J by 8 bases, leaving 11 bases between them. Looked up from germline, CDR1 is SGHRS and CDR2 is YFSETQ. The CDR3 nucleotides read TGCGCCAGCAGCTTGGGCCAGGGTGACGGCTACACCTTC. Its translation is CASSLGQGDGYTF.

CDR3 sequence: CASSLAGQGYQPQHF. In nucleotides, the CDR3 is TGTGCCAGCAGCTTAGCGGGACAGGGTTATCAGCCCCAGCATTTT. The chain uses TRBV7-2 and TRBJ1-5, with 9 bases matching TRBD1. This CDR3 comprises 15 residues. The germline V gene has CDR1 SGHTA and CDR2 FQGNSA. Trimming at V came to 0 bases and at J to 5 bases, leaving 2 bases not matched to a gene.

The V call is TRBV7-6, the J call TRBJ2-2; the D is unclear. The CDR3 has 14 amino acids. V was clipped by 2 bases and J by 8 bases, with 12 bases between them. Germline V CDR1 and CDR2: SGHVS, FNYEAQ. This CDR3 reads CASSLTEVAGELFF. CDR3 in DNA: TGTGCCAGCAGCTTAACCGAGGTGGCTGGGGAGCTGTTTTTT.

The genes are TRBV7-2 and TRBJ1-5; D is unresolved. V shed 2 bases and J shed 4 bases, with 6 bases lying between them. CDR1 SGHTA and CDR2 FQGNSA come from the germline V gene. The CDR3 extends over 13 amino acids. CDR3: CASSLTENQPQHF. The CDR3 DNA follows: TGTGCCAGCAGCTTAACGGAGAATCAGCCCCAGCATTTT. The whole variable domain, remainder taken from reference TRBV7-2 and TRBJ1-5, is GAGVSQSPSNKVTEKGKDVELRCDPISGHTALYWYRQSLGQGLEFLIYFQGNSAPDKSGLPSDRFSAERTGGSVSTLTIQRTQQEDSAVYLCASSLTENQPQHFGDGTRLSIL.

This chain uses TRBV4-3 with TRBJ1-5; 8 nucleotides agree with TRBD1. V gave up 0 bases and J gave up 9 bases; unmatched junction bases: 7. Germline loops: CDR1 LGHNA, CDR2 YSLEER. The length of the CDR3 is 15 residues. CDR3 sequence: CASSQDQGATWPQHF. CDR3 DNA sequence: TGCGCCAGCAGCCAAGATCAGGGGGCGACCTGGCCCCAGCATTTT.

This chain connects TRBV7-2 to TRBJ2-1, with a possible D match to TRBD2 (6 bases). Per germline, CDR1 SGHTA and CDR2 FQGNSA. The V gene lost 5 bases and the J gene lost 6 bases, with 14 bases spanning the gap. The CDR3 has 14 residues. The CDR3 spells CASSKTGSGNEQFF. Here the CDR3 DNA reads TGTGCCAGCAGCAAAACCGGGAGCGGCAATGAGCAGTTCTTC.

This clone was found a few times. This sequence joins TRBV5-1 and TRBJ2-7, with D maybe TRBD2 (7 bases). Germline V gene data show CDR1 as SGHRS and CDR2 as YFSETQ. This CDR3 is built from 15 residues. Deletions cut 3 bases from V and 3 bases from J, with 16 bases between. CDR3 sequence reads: CASSWISGGGYEQYF. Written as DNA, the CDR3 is TGCGCCAGCAGCTGGATTTCGGGGGGCGGCTACGAGCAGTACTTC.

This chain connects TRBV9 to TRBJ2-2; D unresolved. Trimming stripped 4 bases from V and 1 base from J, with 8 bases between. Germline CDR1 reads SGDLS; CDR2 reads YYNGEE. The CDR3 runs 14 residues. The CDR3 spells CASSTTRNTGELFF. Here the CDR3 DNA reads TGTGCCAGCAGCACCACACGGAACACCGGGGAGCTGTTTTTT.

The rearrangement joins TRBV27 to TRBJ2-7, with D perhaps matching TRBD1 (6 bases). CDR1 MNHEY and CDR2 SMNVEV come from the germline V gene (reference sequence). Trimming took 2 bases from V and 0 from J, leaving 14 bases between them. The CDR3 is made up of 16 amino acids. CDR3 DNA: TGTGCCAGCAGTTTAATGTCGACAGGCACCTCCTACGAGCAGTACTTC. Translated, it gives CASSLMSTGTSYEQYF.

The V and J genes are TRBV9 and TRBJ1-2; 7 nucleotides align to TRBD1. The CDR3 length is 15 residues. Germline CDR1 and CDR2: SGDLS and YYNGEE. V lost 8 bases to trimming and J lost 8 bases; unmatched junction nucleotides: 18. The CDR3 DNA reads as TGTGCCAGGGGGGACAGTCGCTTTCTATGGTGGGGCTACACCTTC. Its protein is CARGDSRFLWWGYTF.

Here the CDR3 reads CASRPQTGIGGYTF. The CDR3, as DNA: TGTGCCAGTAGACCTCAGACAGGGATCGGCGGCTACACCTTC. The V and J genes are TRBV19 and TRBJ1-2; 7 bases fit TRBD1. The CDR3 runs to 14 residues. The germline CDR1 and CDR2 sequences are LNHDA and SQIVND (reference sequence). V was clipped by 6 bases and J by 8 bases; unmatched bases: 12. Full variable domain (outside the CDR3, taken from reference TRBV19 and TRBJ1-2): DGGITQSPKYLFRKEGQNVTLSCEQNLNHDAMYWYRQDPGQGLRLIYYSQIVNDFQKGDIAEGYSVSREKKESFPLTVTSAQKNPTAFYLCASRPQTGIGGYTFGSGTRLTVV.

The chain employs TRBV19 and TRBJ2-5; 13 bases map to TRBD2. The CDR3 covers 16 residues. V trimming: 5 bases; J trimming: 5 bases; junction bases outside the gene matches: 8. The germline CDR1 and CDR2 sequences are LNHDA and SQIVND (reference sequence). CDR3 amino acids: CASSSQGLAGSETQYF. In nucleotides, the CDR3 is TGTGCCAGTAGTTCCCAGGGACTAGCGGGATCCGAGACCCAGTACTTC.

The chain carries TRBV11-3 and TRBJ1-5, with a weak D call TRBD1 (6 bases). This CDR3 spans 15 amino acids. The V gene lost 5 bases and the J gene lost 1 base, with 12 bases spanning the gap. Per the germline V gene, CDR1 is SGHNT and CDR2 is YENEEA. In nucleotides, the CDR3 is TGTGCCAGCAGCCCCGGGGGGCCGAGCAATCAGCCCCAGCATTTT. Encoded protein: CASSPGGPSNQPQHF. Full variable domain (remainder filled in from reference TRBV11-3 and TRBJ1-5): EAGVVQSPRYKIIEKKQPVAFWCNPISGHNTLYWYLQNLGQGPELLIRYENEEAVDDSQLPKDRFSAERLKGVDSTLKIQPAELGDSAVYLCASSPGGPSNQPQHFGDGTRLSIL.

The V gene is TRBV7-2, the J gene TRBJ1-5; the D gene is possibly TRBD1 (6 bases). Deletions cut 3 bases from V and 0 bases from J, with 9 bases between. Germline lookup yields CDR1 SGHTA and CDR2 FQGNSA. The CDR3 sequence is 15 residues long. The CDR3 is CASSFGGSSNQPQHF. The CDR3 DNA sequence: TGTGCCAGCAGCTTTGGGGGCTCTAGCAATCAGCCCCAGCATTTT. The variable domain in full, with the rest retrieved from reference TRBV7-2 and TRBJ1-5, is GAGVSQSPSNKVTEKGKDVELRCDPISGHTALYWYRQSLGQGLEFLIYFQGNSAPDKSGLPSDRFSAERTGGSVSTLTIQRTQQEDSAVYLCASSFGGSSNQPQHFGDGTRLSIL.